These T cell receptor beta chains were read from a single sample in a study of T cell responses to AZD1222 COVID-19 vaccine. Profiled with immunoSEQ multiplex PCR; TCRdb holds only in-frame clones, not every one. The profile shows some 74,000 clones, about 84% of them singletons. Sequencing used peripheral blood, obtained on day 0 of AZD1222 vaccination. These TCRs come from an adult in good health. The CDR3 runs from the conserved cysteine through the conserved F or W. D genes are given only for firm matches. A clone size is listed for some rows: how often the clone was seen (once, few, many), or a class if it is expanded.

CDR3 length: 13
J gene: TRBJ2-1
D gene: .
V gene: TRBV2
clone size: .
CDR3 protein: CASSRGGYNEQFF
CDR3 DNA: TGTGCCAGCAGTCGGGGCGGGTACAATGAGCAGTTCTTC

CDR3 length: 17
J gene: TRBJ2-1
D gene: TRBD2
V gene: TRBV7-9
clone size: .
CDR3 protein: CASSFREASGKGSEQFF
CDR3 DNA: TGTGCCAGCAGCTTTAGGGAGGCTAGCGGGAAGGGAAGTGAGCAGTTCTTC

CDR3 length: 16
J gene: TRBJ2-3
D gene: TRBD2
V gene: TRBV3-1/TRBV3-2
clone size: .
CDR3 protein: CASSQSGLAFTDTQYF
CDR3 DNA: TGTGCCAGCAGCCAGAGTGGACTAGCGTTCACAGATACGCAGTATTTT

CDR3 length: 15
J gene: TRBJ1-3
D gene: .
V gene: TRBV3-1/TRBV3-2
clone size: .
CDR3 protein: CASRGLPGSGNTIYF
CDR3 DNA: TGTGCCAGCAGGGGACTCCCCGGCTCTGGAAACACCATATATTTT

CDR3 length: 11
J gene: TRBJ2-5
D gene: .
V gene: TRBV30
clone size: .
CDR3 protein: CAGADTETQYF
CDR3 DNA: TGTGCCGGAGCAGATACCGAGACCCAGTACTTC

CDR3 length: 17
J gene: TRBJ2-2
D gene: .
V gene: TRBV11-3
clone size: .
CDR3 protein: CASSLDPWQGGTGELFF
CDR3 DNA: TGTGCCAGCAGCTTAGATCCATGGCAGGGAGGCACCGGGGAGCTGTTTTTT

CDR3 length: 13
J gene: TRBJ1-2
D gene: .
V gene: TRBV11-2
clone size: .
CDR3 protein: CASSRRDGYGYTF
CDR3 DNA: TGTGCCAGCAGCCGCAGGGACGGCTATGGCTACACCTTC

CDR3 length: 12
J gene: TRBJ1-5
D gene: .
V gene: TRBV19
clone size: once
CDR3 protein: CASSIMGQPQHF
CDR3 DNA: TGTGCCAGTAGTATAATGGGTCAGCCCCAGCATTTT

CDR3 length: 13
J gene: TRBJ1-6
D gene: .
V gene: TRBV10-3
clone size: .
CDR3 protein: CAIAPSYNSPLHF
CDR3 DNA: TGTGCCATCGCTCCGAGCTATAATTCACCCCTCCACTTT

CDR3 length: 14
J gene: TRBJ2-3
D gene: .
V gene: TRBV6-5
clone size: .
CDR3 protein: CASSYSYGTDTQYF
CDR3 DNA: TGTGCCAGCAGTTACTCGTACGGCACAGATACGCAGTATTTT

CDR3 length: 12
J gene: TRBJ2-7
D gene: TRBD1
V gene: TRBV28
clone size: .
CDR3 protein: CASRTGTYEQYF
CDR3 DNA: TGTGCCAGCAGGACAGGGACCTACGAGCAGTACTTC

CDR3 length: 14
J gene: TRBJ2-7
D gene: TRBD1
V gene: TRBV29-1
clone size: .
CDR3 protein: CSVEEPTGIYEQYF
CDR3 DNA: TGCAGCGTTGAAGAGCCGACAGGGATCTACGAGCAGTACTTC

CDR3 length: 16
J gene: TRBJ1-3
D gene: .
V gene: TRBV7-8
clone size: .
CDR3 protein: CASSLVMGLSGNTIYF
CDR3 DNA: TGTGCCAGCAGCTTAGTCATGGGGCTGTCTGGAAACACCATATATTTT

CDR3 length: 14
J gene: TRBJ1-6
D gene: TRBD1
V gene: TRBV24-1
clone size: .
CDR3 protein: CATSAGGGNSPLHF
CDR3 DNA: TGTGCCACCAGTGCAGGGGGCGGCAATTCACCCCTCCACTTT

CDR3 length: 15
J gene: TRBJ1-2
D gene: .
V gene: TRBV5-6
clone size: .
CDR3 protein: CASNGIAGKEGGYTF
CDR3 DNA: TGTGCCAGCAACGGGATTGCAGGGAAAGAGGGAGGCTACACCTTC

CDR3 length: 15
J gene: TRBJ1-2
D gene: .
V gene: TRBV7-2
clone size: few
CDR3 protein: CASSLGGTTNYGYTF
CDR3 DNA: TGTGCCAGCAGCTTAGGGGGGACTACGAACTATGGCTACACCTTC

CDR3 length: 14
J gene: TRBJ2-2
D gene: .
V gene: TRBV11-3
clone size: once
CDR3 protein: CASSLARDTGELFF
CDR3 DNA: TGTGCCAGCAGCTTAGCCAGGGACACCGGGGAGCTGTTTTTT

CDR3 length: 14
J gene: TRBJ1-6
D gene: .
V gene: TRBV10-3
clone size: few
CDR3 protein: CAISESGVHSPLHF
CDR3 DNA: TGTGCCATCAGTGAGTCCGGGGTCCATTCACCCCTCCACTTT

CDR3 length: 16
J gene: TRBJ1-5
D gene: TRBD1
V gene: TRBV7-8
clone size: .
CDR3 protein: CASSLMGQSTYQPQHF
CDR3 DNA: TGTGCCAGCAGCTTAATGGGACAGTCGACTTATCAGCCCCAGCATTTT

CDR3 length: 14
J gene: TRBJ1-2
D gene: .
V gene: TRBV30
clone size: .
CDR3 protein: CAWSSTGSNYGYTF
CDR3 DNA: TGTGCCTGGAGTTCGACAGGCTCCAACTATGGCTACACCTTC

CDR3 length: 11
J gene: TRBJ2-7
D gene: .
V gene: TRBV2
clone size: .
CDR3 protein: CASGLFNEQYF
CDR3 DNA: TGTGCCAGCGGGCTCTTTAACGAGCAGTACTTC

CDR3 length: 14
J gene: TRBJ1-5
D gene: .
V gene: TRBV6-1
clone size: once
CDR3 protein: CASSEAGSNQPQHF
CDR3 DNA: TGTGCCAGCAGTGAAGCAGGATCCAATCAGCCCCAGCATTTT

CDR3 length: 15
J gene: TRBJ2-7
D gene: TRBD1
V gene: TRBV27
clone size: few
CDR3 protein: CASGGWTGGKYEQYF
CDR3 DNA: TGTGCCAGCGGGGGATGGACAGGGGGCAAGTACGAGCAGTACTTC

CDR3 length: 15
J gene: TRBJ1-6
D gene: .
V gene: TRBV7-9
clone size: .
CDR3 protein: CASSATGGSNSPLHF
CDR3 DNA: TGTGCCAGCAGCGCGACGGGCGGTTCTAATTCACCCCTCCACTTT

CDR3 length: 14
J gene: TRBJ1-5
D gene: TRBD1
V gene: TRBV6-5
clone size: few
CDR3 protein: CASSGQASNQPQHF
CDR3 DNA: TGTGCCAGCAGCGGACAGGCTAGCAATCAGCCCCAGCATTTT

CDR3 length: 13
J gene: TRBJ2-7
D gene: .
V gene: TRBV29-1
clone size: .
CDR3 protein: CSVEAGVPYEQYF
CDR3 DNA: TGCAGCGTTGAAGCGGGGGTCCCCTACGAGCAGTACTTC

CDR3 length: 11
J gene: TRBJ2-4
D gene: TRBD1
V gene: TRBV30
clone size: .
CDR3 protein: CATTGLNIQYF
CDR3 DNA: TGTGCAACGACAGGGCTAAACATTCAGTACTTC

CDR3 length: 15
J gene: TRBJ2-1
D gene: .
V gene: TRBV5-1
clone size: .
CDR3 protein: CASSLRQGSRNEQFF
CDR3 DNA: TGCGCCAGCAGCTTAAGGCAGGGGTCGAGGAATGAGCAGTTCTTC

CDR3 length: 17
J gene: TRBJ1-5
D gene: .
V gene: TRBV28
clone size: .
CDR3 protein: CASSFRVAQYSNQPQHF
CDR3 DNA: TGTGCCAGCAGTTTCAGGGTTGCCCAATATAGCAATCAGCCCCAGCATTTT

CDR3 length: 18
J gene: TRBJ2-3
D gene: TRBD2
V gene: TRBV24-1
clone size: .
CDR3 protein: CATSDLRGLAGNTDTQYF
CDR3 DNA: TGTGCCACCAGTGATTTGAGGGGACTAGCGGGTAACACAGATACGCAGTATTTT

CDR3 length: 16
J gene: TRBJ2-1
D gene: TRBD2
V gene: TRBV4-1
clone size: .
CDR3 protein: CASSRTNGGAENEQFF
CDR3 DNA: TGCGCCAGCAGCCGGACAAACGGGGGGGCCGAAAATGAGCAGTTCTTC

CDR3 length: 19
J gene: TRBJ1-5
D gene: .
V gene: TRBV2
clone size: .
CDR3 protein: CASSRTDPYVTYSNQPQHF
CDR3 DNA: TGTGCCAGCAGCAGGACAGATCCATATGTTACATATAGCAATCAGCCCCAGCATTTT

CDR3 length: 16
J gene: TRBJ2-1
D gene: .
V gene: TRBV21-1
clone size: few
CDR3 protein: CASSKGLAGGDDEQFF
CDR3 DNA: TGTGCCAGCAGCAAAGGACTAGCGGGGGGAGACGATGAGCAGTTCTTC

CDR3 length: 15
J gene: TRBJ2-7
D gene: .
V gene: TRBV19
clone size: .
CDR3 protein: CASSPGRGPTYEQYF
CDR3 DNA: TGTGCCAGTAGTCCGGGAAGGGGTCCCACCTACGAGCAGTACTTC

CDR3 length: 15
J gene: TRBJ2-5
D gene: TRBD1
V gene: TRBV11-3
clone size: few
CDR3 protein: CASSVGSTGAETQYF
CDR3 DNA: TGTGCCAGCAGCGTTGGGTCTACAGGGGCAGAGACCCAGTACTTC

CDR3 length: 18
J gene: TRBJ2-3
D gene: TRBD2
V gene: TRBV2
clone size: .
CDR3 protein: CASTRSPSSGRATDTQYF
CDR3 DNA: TGTGCCAGCACCCGAAGCCCCTCTAGCGGGAGGGCCACAGATACGCAGTATTTT

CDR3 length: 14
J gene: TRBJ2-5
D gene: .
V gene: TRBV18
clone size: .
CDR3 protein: CASSPNKGKETQYF
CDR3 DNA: TGTGCCAGCTCACCAAATAAGGGGAAAGAGACCCAGTACTTC

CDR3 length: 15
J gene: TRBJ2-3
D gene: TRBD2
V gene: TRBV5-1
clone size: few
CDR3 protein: CASRQLAGGRDTQYF
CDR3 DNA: TGCGCCAGCAGGCAACTAGCGGGGGGGCGAGATACGCAGTATTTT

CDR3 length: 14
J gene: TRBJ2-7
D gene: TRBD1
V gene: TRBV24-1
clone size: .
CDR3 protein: CATSDLGQGSEQYF
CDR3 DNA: TGTGCCACCAGTGATTTGGGACAGGGTAGCGAGCAGTACTTC

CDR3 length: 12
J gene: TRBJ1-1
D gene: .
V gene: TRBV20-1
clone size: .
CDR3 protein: CSASPYGAEAFF
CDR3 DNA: TGCAGTGCTAGTCCTTACGGGGCTGAAGCTTTCTTT

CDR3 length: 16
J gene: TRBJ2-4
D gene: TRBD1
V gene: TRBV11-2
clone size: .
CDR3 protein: CASSFGDSLAKNIQYF
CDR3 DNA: TGTGCCAGCAGCTTTGGGGACAGTCTAGCCAAAAACATTCAGTACTTC

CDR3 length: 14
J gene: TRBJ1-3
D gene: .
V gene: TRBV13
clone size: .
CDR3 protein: CASSPGTRGNTIYF
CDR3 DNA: TGTGCCAGCAGCCCCGGGACACGAGGAAACACCATATATTTT

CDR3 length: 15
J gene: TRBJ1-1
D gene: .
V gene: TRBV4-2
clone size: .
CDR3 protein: CASSQDLFGGTEAFF
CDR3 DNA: TGTGCCAGCAGCCAAGACCTTTTTGGGGGGACTGAAGCTTTCTTT

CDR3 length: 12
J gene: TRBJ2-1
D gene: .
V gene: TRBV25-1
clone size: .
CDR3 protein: CASSGKGDEQFF
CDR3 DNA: TGTGCCAGCAGTGGAAAGGGGGATGAGCAGTTCTTC

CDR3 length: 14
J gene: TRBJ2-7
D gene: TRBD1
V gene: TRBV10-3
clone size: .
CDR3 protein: CAISYRGPLDEQYF
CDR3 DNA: TGTGCCATCAGCTACAGGGGACCGCTCGACGAGCAGTACTTC

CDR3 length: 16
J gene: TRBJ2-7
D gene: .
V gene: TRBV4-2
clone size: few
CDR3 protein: CASSQDSLVGSDEQYF
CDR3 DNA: TGTGCCAGCAGCCAAGATTCACTCGTCGGAAGTGACGAGCAGTACTTC